These T cell receptor beta chains were read from a single sample in a study of blood T cell repertoires in COVID-19. TCRdb keeps only in-frame clones here, not all; method: immunoSEQ multiplex PCR. The table records about 250,000 clones, around 90% of them present only once. The sequenced sample was PBMCs or T cells enriched from blood (not recorded which). These receptors came from a woman in her 30s with acute COVID-19. The CDR3 runs from the conserved cysteine through the conserved F or W. The D gene is left open where the match is weak. The size of a clone is reported for some rows only, either as once, few or many, or as a class for expanded clones.

size	V	D	J	CDR3	DNA
once	TRBV6-6	NA	TRBJ1-5	CASSFTGPHSNQPQHF	TGTGCCAGCAGTTTCACAGGCCCCCATAGCAATCAGCCCCAGCATTTT
NA	TRBV12-3/TRBV12-4	NA	TRBJ1-1	CASRSPGFTEAFF	TGTGCCAGCAGGTCCCCAGGCTTCACTGAAGCTTTCTTT
NA	TRBV7-6	NA	TRBJ2-7	CASSRLGQSYEQYF	TGTGCCAGCAGCCGTCTCGGACAGTCCTACGAGCAGTACTTC
NA	TRBV12-5	NA	TRBJ2-1	CASGLVLVGSHNEQFF	TGTGCTAGTGGTTTGGTACTGGTCGGGAGCCACAATGAGCAGTTCTTC
NA	TRBV2	TRBD2	TRBJ2-5	CARGLAGGGQETQYF	TGTGCCAGGGGACTAGCGGGAGGTGGGCAAGAGACCCAGTACTTC
few	TRBV2	NA	TRBJ1-5	CASSVGGEGIRNQPQHF	TGTGCCAGCAGTGTGGGCGGCGAGGGAATTAGGAATCAGCCCCAGCATTTT
many	TRBV11-2	NA	TRBJ1-2	CASTLNYGYTF	TGTGCCAGCACCCTCAACTATGGCTACACCTTC
NA	TRBV2	TRBD1	TRBJ2-7	CASPDLDRGPPKTYEQYF	TGTGCCAGCCCCGACCTCGACAGGGGCCCCCCCAAAACCTACGAGCAGTACTTC
NA	TRBV10-3	TRBD1	TRBJ1-5	CAISDPAGGTENQPQHF	TGTGCCATCAGTGACCCGGCAGGCGGGACAGAAAATCAGCCCCAGCATTTT
NA	TRBV19	NA	TRBJ2-2	CASSIFGRNTGELFF	TGTGCCAGTAGTATTTTTGGCAGGAACACCGGGGAGCTGTTTTTT
few	TRBV4-1	TRBD1	TRBJ1-1	CASSILTGQGTVVTEAFF	TGCGCCAGCAGCATCCTCACGGGACAGGGAACCGTGGTCACTGAAGCTTTCTTT
NA	TRBV5-5	NA	TRBJ2-1	CASSLASLAEQFF	TGTGCCAGCAGCTTGGCCAGTCTAGCGGAGCAGTTCTTC
NA	TRBV9	NA	TRBJ2-1	CASSVGSLSNEQFF	TGTGCCAGCAGCGTAGGCTCACTTTCCAATGAGCAGTTCTTC
once	TRBV19	NA	TRBJ2-1	CASTLRDLNYNEQFF	TGTGCCAGTACCCTTAGGGACTTGAACTACAATGAGCAGTTCTTC
NA	TRBV4-1	TRBD2	TRBJ2-3	CASSQEKRGGDLGTDTQYF	TGCGCCAGCAGCCAAGAGAAGCGGGGGGGCGACTTGGGCACAGATACGCAGTATTTT
NA	TRBV19	TRBD1	TRBJ1-1	CASRDRGLNTEAFF	TGTGCCAGTAGGGACAGGGGGCTGAACACTGAAGCTTTCTTT
NA	TRBV5-1	NA	TRBJ2-5	CASSLAVGVETQYF	TGCGCCAGCAGCTTGGCGGTAGGGGTGGAGACCCAGTACTTC
NA	TRBV19	NA	TRBJ2-1	CASSILGYNEQFF	TGTGCCAGTAGTATTCTAGGTTACAATGAGCAGTTCTTC
once	TRBV15	NA	TRBJ1-3	CATSKEIPQDSPRSGNTIYF	TGTGCCACCAGCAAAGAGATCCCCCAGGACAGCCCGCGCTCTGGAAACACCATATATTTT
few	TRBV7-3	TRBD2	TRBJ2-1	CASSLTGASGGEQFF	TGTGCCAGCAGCTTAACGGGCGCTAGCGGCGGTGAGCAGTTCTTC
NA	TRBV2	TRBD1	TRBJ2-2	CASGVGTARAGELFF	TGTGCCAGCGGGGTGGGGACAGCTCGGGCCGGGGAGCTGTTTTTT
NA	TRBV19	TRBD1	TRBJ1-5	CASSTQTSGGGQPQHF	TGTGCCAGTAGTACCCAAACCTCAGGGGGCGGCCAGCCCCAGCATTTT
NA	TRBV27	NA	TRBJ1-1	CASSLSGVQGSPREAFF	TGTGCCAGCAGTTTATCCGGAGTTCAGGGGTCTCCCCGAGAAGCTTTCTTT
NA	TRBV6-2/TRBV6-3	TRBD1	TRBJ2-7	CASSYVALGQGAYEQYF	TGTGCCAGCAGTTACGTAGCGCTGGGACAGGGGGCCTACGAGCAGTACTTC
NA	TRBV7-9	TRBD2	TRBJ2-1	CASSPKAGERFDEQFF	TGTGCCAGCAGCCCCAAAGCGGGAGAACGTTTCGATGAGCAGTTCTTC
few	TRBV6-1	NA	TRBJ1-6	CASSEGGNSPLHF	TGTGCCAGCAGTGAAGGCGGGAATTCACCCCTCCACTTT
NA	TRBV6-5	TRBD1	TRBJ1-6	CASSFQGQGNSPLHF	TGTGCCAGCAGTTTTCAAGGACAGGGAAATTCACCCCTCCACTTT
NA	TRBV9	TRBD2	TRBJ2-1	CASSVALAEGNEQFF	TGTGCCAGCAGCGTAGCACTAGCGGAGGGGAATGAGCAGTTCTTC
NA	TRBV2	NA	TRBJ2-7	CASSEETLAKRNEQYF	TGTGCCAGCAGTGAAGAAACCCTAGCGAAGCGCAACGAGCAGTACTTC
NA	TRBV5-1	TRBD1	TRBJ1-2	CASSTGTGVNYGYTF	TGCGCCAGCAGCACCGGGACAGGAGTTAACTATGGCTACACCTTC